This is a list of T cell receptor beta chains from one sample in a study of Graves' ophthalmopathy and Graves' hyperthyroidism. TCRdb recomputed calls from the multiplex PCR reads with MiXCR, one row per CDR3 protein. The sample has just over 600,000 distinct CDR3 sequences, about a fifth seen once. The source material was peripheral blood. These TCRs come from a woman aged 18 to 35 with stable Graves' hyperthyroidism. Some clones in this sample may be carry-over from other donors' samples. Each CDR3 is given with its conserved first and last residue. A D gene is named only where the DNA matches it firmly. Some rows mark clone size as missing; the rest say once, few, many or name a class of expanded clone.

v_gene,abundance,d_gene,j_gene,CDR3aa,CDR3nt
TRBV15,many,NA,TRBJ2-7,CATSSFHYEQYF,TGTGCCACCAGCAGCTTCCACTACGAGCAGTACTTC
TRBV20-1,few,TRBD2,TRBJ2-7,CSARNPPGGYYEQYF,TGCAGTGCTAGGAACCCCCCGGGGGGGTACTACGAGCAGTACTTC
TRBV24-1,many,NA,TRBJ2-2,CATSDWRSGTNTGELFF,TGTGCCACCAGTGATTGGAGGTCAGGGACAAACACCGGGGAGCTGTTTTTT
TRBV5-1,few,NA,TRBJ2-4,CASSLDAELAKNIQYF,TGCGCCAGCAGCTTGGATGCGGAACTAGCCAAAAACATTCAGTACTTC
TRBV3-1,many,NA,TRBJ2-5,CASSQEEGGKETQYF,TGTGCCAGCAGCCAAGAGGAAGGGGGAAAAGAGACCCAGTACTTC
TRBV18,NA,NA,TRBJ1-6,CASSPRDIGNSPLHF,TGTGCCAGCTCACCACGGGACATTGGTAATTCACCCCTCCACTTT
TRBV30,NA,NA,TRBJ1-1,CAWSGTSDVGAFF,TGTGCCTGGAGCGGGACATCGGACGTGGGGGCTTTCTTT
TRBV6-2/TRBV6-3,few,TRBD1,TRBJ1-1,CASSNGTGGGPLGNTEAFF,TGTGCCAGCAGCAACGGGACAGGGGGCGGACCGTTGGGGAACACTGAAGCTTTCTTT
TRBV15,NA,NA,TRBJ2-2,CATSRSTANTGELFF,TGTGCCACCAGCAGGAGTACCGCGAACACCGGGGAGCTGTTTTTT
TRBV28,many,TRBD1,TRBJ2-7,CASSRATGSRYEQYF,TGTGCCAGCAGTCGAGCGACAGGGTCGAGGTACGAGCAGTACTTC
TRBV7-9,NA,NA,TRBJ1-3,CASSWPGREGNTIYF,TGTGCCAGCAGCTGGCCGGGACGGGAGGGAAACACCATATATTTT
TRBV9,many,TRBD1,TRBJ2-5,CASSAGTAGETQYF,TGTGCCAGCAGCGCCGGGACAGCCGGAGAGACCCAGTACTTC
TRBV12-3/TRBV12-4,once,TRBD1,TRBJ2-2,CASSRTGSLTGELFF,TGTGCCAGCAGCCGGACAGGGAGCCTCACCGGGGAGCTGTTTTTT